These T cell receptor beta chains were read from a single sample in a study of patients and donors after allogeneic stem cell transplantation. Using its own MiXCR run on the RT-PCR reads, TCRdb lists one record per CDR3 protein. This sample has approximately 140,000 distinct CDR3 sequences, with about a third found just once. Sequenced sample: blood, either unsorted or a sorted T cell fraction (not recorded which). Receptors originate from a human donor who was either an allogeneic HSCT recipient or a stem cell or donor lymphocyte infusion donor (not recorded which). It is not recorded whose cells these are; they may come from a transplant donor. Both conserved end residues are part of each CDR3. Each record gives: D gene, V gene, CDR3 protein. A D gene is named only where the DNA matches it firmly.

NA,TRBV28,CASSSTRADTQYF
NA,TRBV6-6,CASSYGQGWREAFF
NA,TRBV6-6,CASSYSRPASPLHF
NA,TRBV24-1,CATSEDGAVGYGYTF
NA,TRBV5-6,CASSLGDNPVGYTF
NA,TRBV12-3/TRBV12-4,CASSPGREKLFF
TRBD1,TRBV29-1,CSASLDRDPNEKLFF
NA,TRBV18,CASSPDLGGEKLFF
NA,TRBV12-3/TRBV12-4,CASSLGQGNQPQHF
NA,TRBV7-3,CASSQVNGELFF
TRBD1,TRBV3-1,CASSPKQGAARNSPLHF
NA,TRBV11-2,CASSSPLAIEQFF
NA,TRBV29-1,CSAGGTFTEKLFF
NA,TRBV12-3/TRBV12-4,CATPYPNMGTEAFF
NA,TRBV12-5,CASGSDPMGGYTF
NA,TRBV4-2,CASSQEVGVNTEAFF
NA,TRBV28,CATQPGPRRETQYF
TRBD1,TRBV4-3,CASSQDGGHRGPEDYGYTF
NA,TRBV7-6,CASSLDVDEQFF
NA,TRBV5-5,CASSLAPAGTPQETQYF
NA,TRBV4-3,CASSLGPGWDSPLHF
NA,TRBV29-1,CSVDLRPREAFF
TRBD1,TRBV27,CASSLTGGKLLNQPQHF
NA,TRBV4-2,CASSQDQYTQYF
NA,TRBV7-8,CASSPGTLNTEAFF
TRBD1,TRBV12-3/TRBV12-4,CASTVGQGTESPLHF
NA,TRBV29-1,CSVDGQPIMGGYGYTF
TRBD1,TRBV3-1,CASRRDRGLGGELFF
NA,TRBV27,CASGYRSPLHF
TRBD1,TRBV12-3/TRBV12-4,CASRRTQGAGQPQHF
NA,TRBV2,CASSEARGDGYTF
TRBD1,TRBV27,CASRPLTGGETQYF
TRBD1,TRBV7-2,CASSWGQGAGELFF
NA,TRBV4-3,CASSALNGGYPEAFF
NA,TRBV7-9,CASRHRDTPYNSPLHF
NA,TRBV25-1,CASTYGDSGNTIYF
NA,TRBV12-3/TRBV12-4,CAIGGREQFF
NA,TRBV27,CASSSSGVLSGNTIYF
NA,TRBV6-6,CATASQDRDTEAFF
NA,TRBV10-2,CASSELRNTIYF
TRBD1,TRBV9,CASETGGNEKLFF
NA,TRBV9,CASSVVSNQPQHF
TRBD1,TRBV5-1,CASSLGTGEAFF